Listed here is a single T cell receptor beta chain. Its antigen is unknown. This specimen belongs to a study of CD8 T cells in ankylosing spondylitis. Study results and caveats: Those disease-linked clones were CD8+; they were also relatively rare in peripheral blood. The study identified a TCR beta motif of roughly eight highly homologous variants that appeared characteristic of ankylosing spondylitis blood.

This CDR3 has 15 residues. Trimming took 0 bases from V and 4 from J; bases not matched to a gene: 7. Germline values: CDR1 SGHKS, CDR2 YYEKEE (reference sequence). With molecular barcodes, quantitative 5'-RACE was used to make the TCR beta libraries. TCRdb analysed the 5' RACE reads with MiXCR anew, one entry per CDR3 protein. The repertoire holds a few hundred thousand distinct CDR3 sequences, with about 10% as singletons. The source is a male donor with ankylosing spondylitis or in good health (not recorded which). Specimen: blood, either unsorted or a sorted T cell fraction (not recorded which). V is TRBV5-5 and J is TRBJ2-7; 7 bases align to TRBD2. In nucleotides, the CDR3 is TGTGCCAGCAGCTTGGTGCGGGAGCTCCCGTACGAGCAGTACTTC. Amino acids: CASSLVRELPYEQYF.